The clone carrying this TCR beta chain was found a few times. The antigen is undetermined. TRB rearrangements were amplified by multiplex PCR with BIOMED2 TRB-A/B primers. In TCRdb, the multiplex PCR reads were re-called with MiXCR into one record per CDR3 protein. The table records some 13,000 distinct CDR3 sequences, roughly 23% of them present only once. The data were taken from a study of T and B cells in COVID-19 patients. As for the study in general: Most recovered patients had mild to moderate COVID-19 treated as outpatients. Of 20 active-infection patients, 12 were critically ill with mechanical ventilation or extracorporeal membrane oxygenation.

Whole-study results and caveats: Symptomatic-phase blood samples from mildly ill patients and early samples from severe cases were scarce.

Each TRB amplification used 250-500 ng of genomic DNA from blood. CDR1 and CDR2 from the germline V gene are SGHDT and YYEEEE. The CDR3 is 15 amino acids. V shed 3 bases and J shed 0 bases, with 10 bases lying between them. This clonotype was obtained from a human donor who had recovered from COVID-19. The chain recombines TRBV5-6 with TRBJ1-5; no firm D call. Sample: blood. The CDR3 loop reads CASSWTGNSNQPQHF. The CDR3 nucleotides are TGTGCCAGCAGCTGGACCGGTAATAGCAATCAGCCCCAGCATTTT.